These 31 T cell receptor beta chains came from one sample sequenced in a study of regulatory T cells in long-lasting Graves disease. HTBI primers from iRepertoire and Arm-PCR of CDR3 regions yielded the TCR beta libraries. TCRdb analysed the multiplex PCR reads with MiXCR anew, one entry per CDR3 protein. Of roughly 420,000 distinct CDR3 sequences listed, 16% were seen once; the top ten hold 23%. Sample time point: newly diagnosed GD, antithyroid drugs for less than 3 months. PBMCs were the source of the RNA used for TCR sequencing. This same sample was also taken into another study, of T cells in Graves' hyperthyroidism and ophthalmopathy.

This material consisted of peripheral blood mononuclear cells (PBMCs), taken at new diagnosis, from a patient treated with antithyroid drugs. Receptors were obtained from a woman aged 18-35 years with Graves disease.

V gene TRBV2 combines with J gene TRBJ2-7, with unresolved D. CDR1 and CDR2 (germline): SNHLY, FYNNEI. Trimming stripped 4 bases from V and 6 bases from J, with 7 bases between. The CDR3 is made up of 11 amino acids. The CDR3 is CASSGALEQYF. In nucleotides, the CDR3 is TGTGCCAGCAGTGGGGCTCTCGAGCAGTACTTC.

This clonotype showed up many times. The V and J genes are TRBV6-5 and TRBJ2-1; TRBD2 matches at 8 bases. Per germline, CDR1 MNHEY and CDR2 SVGAGI. The CDR3 runs to 17 residues. Trimming removed 0 bases from V and 4 bases from J; junction bases left unmatched: 8. The CDR3 region is CASSYSFVLAGYNEQFF. As DNA, the CDR3 is TGTGCCAGCAGTTACTCGTTCGTGCTAGCGGGTTACAATGAGCAGTTCTTC.

The V call is TRBV6-5, the J call TRBJ1-4; D gene unclear. Trimming stripped 0 bases from V and 5 bases from J, with 7 bases between. CDR3 length equals 14 residues. The germline V gene encodes CDR1 MNHEY and CDR2 SVGAGI. CDR3 region: CASSYSLGNEKLFF. CDR3 nucleotides: TGTGCCAGCAGTTACTCCCTAGGGAATGAAAAACTGTTTTTT.

This clonotype has a count of ten or more. The V call is TRBV3-1, the J call TRBJ2-6; D gene uncertain. This CDR3 comprises 14 residues. The V and J ends lost 3 bases and 0 bases respectively, with 3 bases between them. From germline, CDR1 is LGHDT and CDR2 YNNKEL (reference sequence). The chain's CDR3 is CASSQHSGANVLTF. CDR3 bases: TGTGCCAGCAGCCAGCACTCTGGGGCCAACGTCCTGACTTTC.

The J gene is TRBJ2-5, the V gene TRBV6-2 or TRBV6-3, with D possibly TRBD1 on 6 matching bases. The CDR3 is made up of 12 amino acids. V lost 8 bases and J lost 7, with 14 bases in between. Per the germline V gene, CDR1 is MNHEY and CDR2 is SVGEGT. The CDR3 nucleotides read TGTGCCAGCTCGTTGGGGGCTAGGACCCAGTACTTC. Translated, it gives CASSLGARTQYF.

This clonotype has just a few counts. This chain joins TRBV7-2 and TRBJ2-6, with D possibly TRBD2 on 5 matching bases. Germline-derived CDR1 and CDR2 are SGHTA and FQGNSA. This CDR3 comprises 17 residues. The V end lost 5 bases, the J end lost 4 bases, and 18 bases lay between the germline ends. CDR3 bases: TGTGCCAGCAGCGCCCCGGGAACCCTAGGGGGGGCCAACGTCCTGACTTTC. Translated, it gives CASSAPGTLGGANVLTF.

This clonotype was seen repeatedly, ten times or more. V is TRBV29-1 and J is TRBJ2-2, with TRBD2 as a possible D gene (5 bases). Germline CDR1 reads SQVTM; CDR2 reads ANQGSEA. This CDR3 comprises 14 residues. Trimming shortened V by 7 bases and J by 4 bases, and 16 bases separated the two germline ends. CDR3: CSATKSFFTGELFF. CDR3 DNA sequence: TGCAGCGCGACTAAGTCCTTTTTCACCGGGGAGCTGTTTTTT.

In this sample, this clonotype turned up many times. The chain joins TRBV6-4 to TRBJ2-4; D may be TRBD1 (6 bases). Germline V CDR1 and CDR2: MRHNA, SNTAGT. The germline V and J ends were trimmed by 3 bases and 1 base, with 13 bases remaining between them. There are 16 residues in the CDR3. CDR3 residues: CASSDPGVSAKNIQYF. In DNA, the CDR3 is TGTGCCAGCAGTGATCCAGGGGTTTCGGCCAAAAACATTCAGTACTTC.

This clonotype was detected only a few times. The J gene is TRBJ1-1, the V gene TRBV14; 9 bases line up with TRBD1. Trimming took 1 base from V and 2 from J; bases not matched to a gene: 2. Germline CDR1 is SGHDN and CDR2 is FVKESK. CDR3 length equals 15 residues. CDR3 region: CASSQGTGVNTEAFF. In DNA form, the CDR3 reads TGTGCCAGCAGCCAAGGGACAGGGGTCAACACTGAAGCTTTCTTT.

This clonotype was observed many times. The V gene is TRBV20-1, the J gene TRBJ2-5, with TRBD2 matching 10 bases. V trimming: 2 bases; J trimming: 6 bases; junction bases outside the gene matches: 6. This CDR3 region has 14 residues. From germline, CDR1 is DFQATT and CDR2 SNEGSKA (reference sequence). The CDR3 DNA is TGCAGTGCTAGACGGCTAGCGGGAGCTAAGACCCAGTACTTC. Its translation: CSARRLAGAKTQYF.

This clonotype was detected ten times or more. The J gene is TRBJ2-1, the V gene TRBV11-2; D uncertain. The CDR3 is 17 residues long. Trimming pared 0 bases from V and 4 bases from J, leaving 16 bases between. The germline V gene has CDR1 SGHAT and CDR2 FQNNGV. The CDR3 region has the DNA TGTGCCAGCAGCTTAGAGGGCACTCATATTAGGTACAATGAGCAGTTCTTC. Translating it yields CASSLEGTHIRYNEQFF.

The V and J genes are TRBV20-1 and TRBJ1-4, with unresolved D. The V end was cut by 6 bases, the J end by 5 bases, with 16 bases between. The CDR3 is 14 residues long. Germline V gene data show CDR1 as DFQATT and CDR2 as SNEGSKA (reference sequence). The CDR3 nucleotides read TGCAGTGCACCTGGAGGACGTTGGAATGAAAAACTGTTTTTT. Amino acid sequence: CSAPGGRWNEKLFF.

The CDR3 DNA follows: TGTGCCAGCAAGCCCTTACTCCCAACTAGCGGGAGGGTAGCAGATACGCAGTATTTT. It yields the protein CASKPLLPTSGRVADTQYF. This chain uses TRBV6-1 with TRBJ2-3, with 13 bases matching TRBD2. CDR1 is MNHNS and CDR2 is SASEGT in the germline V gene. This CDR3 region has 19 residues. Trimming removed 7 bases from V and 4 bases from J; junction bases left unmatched: 17.

This clonotype has ten or more counts. The chain couples TRBV10-3 to TRBJ1-6; D unclear. The CDR3 extends over 15 amino acids. Between the trimmed V and J ends, which lost 4 bases and 8 bases, there was a span of 15 bases. Germline V gene sequence: CDR1 ENHRY, CDR2 SYGVKD. The chain's CDR3 is CAISATAGGDSPLHF. The DNA for the CDR3 is TGTGCCATCAGTGCAACGGCCGGAGGCGATTCACCCCTCCACTTT.

There are many counts of this clonotype. The rearrangement joins TRBV28 to TRBJ1-1; D uncertain. The V gene's germline CDR1 is MDHEN and CDR2 SYDVKM. CDR3 length: 14 residues. V lost 6 bases and J lost 4, with 15 bases in between. The CDR3 DNA reads TGTGCCAGCAGCGTAGTATCCGACCCCACTGAAGCTTTCTTT. Residues: CASSVVSDPTEAFF.

The gene calls are TRBV7-3 and TRBJ2-3, with TRBD1 matching 7 bases. The CDR3 runs to 15 residues. Germline lookup yields CDR1 SGHTA and CDR2 FQGTGA. The trim removed 2 bases at V and 2 bases at J, leaving 4 bases unmatched. CDR3 nucleotides: TGTGCCAGCAGCTTATTCGGACAGGACACAGATACGCAGTATTTT. Encoded protein: CASSLFGQDTDTQYF.

This clonotype was seen ten or more times. This sequence joins TRBV7-9 and TRBJ2-5; 11 nucleotides agree with TRBD2. CDR1 SEHNR and CDR2 FQNEAQ come from the germline V gene (reference sequence). The V segment lost 5 bases and the J segment 0 bases; nucleotides outside the gene matches: 14. The CDR3 extends over 19 amino acids. Written as DNA, the CDR3 is TGTGCCAGCAGCCCTCACAGACTAGCGGGAACCCGTTACCAAGAGACCCAGTACTTC. Its protein is CASSPHRLAGTRYQETQYF.

This clonotype was detected only a few times. The chain uses TRBV6-1 and TRBJ2-7; D is uncertain. With 3 bases removed from V and 0 bases from J, the gap between germline ends came to 21 bases. There are 18 residues in the CDR3. Per germline, CDR1 MNHNS and CDR2 SASEGT. The CDR3 nucleotides are TGTGCCAGCAGTGATACCCTGAATTTCGCCAGGTACTCCTACGAGCAGTACTTC. Amino acid sequence: CASSDTLNFARYSYEQYF.

This clonotype was seen repeatedly, ten times or more. CDR3 sequence reads: CASSSPGLVDPGGTDTQYF. The CDR3 DNA is TGTGCCAGCAGCTCACCGGGACTAGTAGATCCGGGGGGCACAGATACGCAGTATTTT. The rearrangement uses TRBV7-2 and TRBJ2-3; the match to TRBD2 covers 8 bases. The CDR3 extends over 19 amino acids. Germline loops: CDR1 SGHTA, CDR2 FQGNSA. The ends lost 4 bases at V and 1 base at J; junction bases unmatched: 16.

The CDR3 sequence: CATTLTSGRGNEQFF. The CDR3 nucleotides are TGTGCCACTACCTTAACTAGCGGGAGGGGTAATGAGCAGTTCTTC. This sequence joins TRBV6-1 and TRBJ2-1, with TRBD2 matching over 13 bases. V gave up 10 bases and J gave up 7 bases; unmatched junction bases: 10. The germline V gene encodes CDR1 MNHNS and CDR2 SASEGT. CDR3 length: 15 residues.

This clonotype came up many times. The V and J genes are TRBV27 and TRBJ2-1; 10 positions match TRBD2. Germline V gene sequence: CDR1 MNHEY, CDR2 SMNVEV (reference sequence). There are 14 residues in the CDR3. The trim removed 10 bases at V and 8 bases at J, leaving 11 bases unmatched. Here the CDR3 reads CATRGLAPTHEQFF. The CDR3 DNA reads TGTGCCACCAGGGGACTAGCGCCCACCCATGAGCAGTTCTTC.

At least ten counts were recorded for this clonotype. The chain is built from TRBV2 and TRBJ2-7, with unresolved D. Trimming shortened V by 7 bases and J by 9 bases, and 25 bases separated the two germline ends. CDR3 length: 15 residues. The germline V gene encodes CDR1 SNHLY and CDR2 FYNNEI. CDR3 in amino acids: CASTDLGPASIGQYF. For the CDR3, the DNA is TGTGCCAGCACCGACCTCGGACCGGCCAGTATCGGGCAGTACTTC.

This clonotype was counted only a few times. V gene TRBV6-2 or TRBV6-3 combines with J gene TRBJ2-6; D call uncertain. With 9 bases removed from V and 0 bases from J, the gap between germline ends came to 3 bases. Germline V CDR1 and CDR2: MNHEY, SVGEGT. The length of the CDR3 is 12 residues. CDR3 amino acids: CASGSGANVLTF. CDR3 sequence (DNA): TGTGCCAGTGGCTCTGGGGCCAACGTCCTGACTTTC.

This clonotype was seen many times. The chain is built from TRBV7-9 and TRBJ1-1; D remains ambiguous. Trimming removed 3 bases from V and 2 bases from J, with 13 bases in between. The V gene's germline CDR1 is SEHNR and CDR2 FQNEAQ (reference sequence). This CDR3 region has 15 residues. In DNA form, the CDR3 reads TGTGCCAGCAGCTTTGGCGGAGCTCTAAACACTGAAGCTTTCTTT. It encodes CASSFGGALNTEAFF.

This clonotype occurred many times. The chain links TRBV11-2 to TRBJ2-7, with 8 bases lining up with TRBD1. V shed 5 bases and J 0 bases; nucleotides not matched to a gene: 6. Germline V lookup: CDR1 SGHAT, CDR2 FQNNGV. There are 15 residues in the CDR3. The CDR3, as DNA: TGTGCCAGCAGCCCAGGGACAGGCAGCTCCTACGAGCAGTACTTC. This translates into CASSPGTGSSYEQYF. The full variable domain, with the rest looked up from reference TRBV11-2 and TRBJ2-7, is EAGVAQSPRYKIIEKRQSVAFWCNPISGHATLYWYQQILGQGPKLLIQFQNNGVVDDSQLPKDRFSAERLKGVDSTLKIQPAKLEDSAVYLCASSPGTGSSYEQYFGPGTRLTVT.

There are many counts of this clonotype. The CDR3 sequence: CASSPRTSGSGDTQYF. DNA of the CDR3: TGTGCCAGCTCACCACGGACTAGCGGTTCAGGTGATACGCAGTATTTT. The genes are TRBV18 and TRBJ2-3; 10 nucleotides match TRBD2. V gave up 1 base and J gave up 6 bases; unmatched junction bases: 7. The CDR3 loop spans 16 amino acids. From germline, CDR1 is KGHSH and CDR2 LQKENI. Full variable domain (missing parts from reference TRBV18 and TRBJ2-3): NAGVMQNPRHLVRRRGQEARLRCSPMKGHSHVYWYRQLPEEGLKFMVYLQKENIIDESGMPKERFSAEFPKEGPSILRIQQVVRGDSAAYFCASSPRTSGSGDTQYFGPGTRLTVL.

This clonotype was observed a few times. The chain joins TRBV29-1 to TRBJ1-5; no firm D call. This CDR3 is built from 14 residues. Germline CDR1 SQVTM, CDR2 ANQGSEA. V lost 4 bases and J 0 bases, leaving 10 bases between the germline ends. In DNA, the CDR3 is TGCAGCGTTGGGACGGCAAATAGCAATCAGCCCCAGCATTTT. The encoded protein is CSVGTANSNQPQHF.

This clonotype was counted ten times or more. The chain joins TRBV20-1 to TRBJ1-1; unclear D gene. Germline V gene lookup returns CDR1 DFQATT and CDR2 SNEGSKA (reference sequence). V was pared by 2 bases and J by 4 bases, with 14 bases between. The CDR3 is 14 amino acids. The CDR3 reads CSARRGGPGTEAFF. The CDR3 region has the DNA TGCAGTGCTAGACGTGGCGGGCCTGGCACTGAAGCTTTCTTT.

V gene TRBV3-1 combines with J gene TRBJ2-7, with a weak D call TRBD1 (6 bases). V gave up 9 bases and J gave up 0 bases, with 18 bases separating them. The CDR3 is 15 amino acids. Germline V lookup: CDR1 LGHDT, CDR2 YNNKEL (reference sequence). The CDR3 bases are TGTGCCAGTACGATACAGGGACGAAGCTCCTACGAGCAGTACTTC. Amino acids: CASTIQGRSSYEQYF.

Ten or more counts support this clonotype. This sequence joins TRBV5-5 and TRBJ2-1; D is perhaps TRBD2 (5 bases). The germline CDR1 and CDR2 sequences are SGHKS and YYEKEE (reference sequence). The CDR3 is made up of 14 amino acids. V was cut by 3 bases and J by 4 bases, with 11 bases left in between. Written as DNA, the CDR3 is TGTGCCAGCAGCTCGGACCGGGAATACAATGAGCAGTTCTTC. Amino acids: CASSSDREYNEQFF.

This clonotype has at least ten counts. The chain uses TRBV2 and TRBJ2-1; 7 bases match TRBD1. V gave up 0 bases and J gave up 7 bases; unmatched junction bases: 12. CDR3 length: 17 residues. Germline values: CDR1 SNHLY, CDR2 FYNNEI. The CDR3 region has the DNA TGTGCCAGCAGTGAAGCGCTGGGCAGGGGGAGTACAAATGAGCAGTTCTTC. This encodes CASSEALGRGSTNEQFF.